A selection of T cell receptor beta chains follows, all from one sample in a study of blood T cell repertoires in COVID-19. Generated by immunoSEQ multiplex PCR, the TCRdb table keeps only in-frame clones and is missing some. The sample has fewer than 250,000 clones, around 80% seen once. Sequencing was performed on peripheral blood. The receptors stem from a man aged 45-60 years with active or convalescent COVID-19. Each CDR3 is given with its conserved first and last residue. A D gene is named only where the DNA matches it firmly. Only some rows state a clone size, as once, few, many or a class for expanded clones.

D | size | J | V | CDR3 | DNA
TRBD2 | NA | TRBJ2-7 | TRBV28 | CASSPPLLAGGLYEQYF | TGTGCCAGCAGTCCTCCCCTCTTAGCGGGAGGGCTCTACGAGCAGTACTTC
NA | NA | TRBJ1-4 | TRBV27 | CASSFSWASEKLFF | TGTGCCAGCAGTTTCTCTTGGGCTAGCGAAAAACTGTTTTTT
NA | NA | TRBJ1-1 | TRBV27 | CASSLQGRHTEAFF | TGTGCCAGCAGTTTACAGGGGCGTCACACTGAAGCTTTCTTT
TRBD2 | many | TRBJ2-1 | TRBV2 | CASRGLAVYNEQFF | TGTGCCAGCAGGGGACTAGCGGTATACAATGAGCAGTTCTTC
NA | NA | TRBJ1-5 | TRBV5-1 | CASSLSAGSNQPQHF | TGCGCCAGCAGCTTATCGGCGGGCAGCAATCAGCCCCAGCATTTT
NA | NA | TRBJ1-4 | TRBV11-2 | CASSRDTNNEKLFF | TGTGCCAGCAGCCGGGACACGAATAATGAAAAACTGTTTTTT
TRBD2 | NA | TRBJ2-1 | TRBV2 | CASSEARIAGGDKQFF | TGTGCCAGCAGTGAAGCGCGAATAGCGGGAGGGGATAAGCAGTTCTTC
TRBD2 | NA | TRBJ2-7 | TRBV5-6 | CASTPGTSGRKGPGEQYF | TGTGCCAGCACCCCCGGGACTAGCGGGAGGAAGGGCCCTGGCGAGCAGTACTTC
NA | NA | TRBJ2-2 | TRBV10-1 | CASSSRLSGELFF | TGCGCCAGCAGTTCTCGACTGTCCGGGGAGCTGTTTTTT
NA | once | TRBJ1-1 | TRBV6-2/TRBV6-3 | CASSYSVEYTEAFF | TGTGCCAGCAGTTACTCCGTAGAGTACACTGAAGCTTTCTTT
NA | NA | TRBJ2-5 | TRBV5-6 | CASSFGETQYF | TGTGCCAGCAGCTTCGGGGAGACCCAGTACTTC
NA | once | TRBJ2-7 | TRBV6-5 | CASRGGGTYSYEQYF | TGTGCCAGCAGAGGAGGCGGGACCTACTCCTACGAGCAGTACTTC
TRBD2 | few | TRBJ2-1 | TRBV30 | CAWSDGLAVYNEQFF | TGTGCCTGGAGTGACGGACTAGCGGTGTACAATGAGCAGTTCTTC
TRBD2 | few | TRBJ2-7 | TRBV6-6 | CASSQTSVYEQYF | TGTGCCAGCAGTCAGACTAGCGTCTACGAGCAGTACTTC
NA | NA | TRBJ1-2 | TRBV5-4 | CASSPPGTLGGYTF | TGTGCCAGCAGCCCCCCCGGGACACTCGGGGGCTACACCTTC
TRBD2 | NA | TRBJ2-7 | TRBV14 | CASSQANPGLALSEQYF | TGTGCCAGCAGCCAGGCCAACCCGGGACTAGCCCTGAGCGAGCAGTACTTC
TRBD2 | NA | TRBJ2-1 | TRBV7-6 | CASSLGIAGLTHNEQFF | TGTGCCAGCAGCTTAGGAATAGCGGGACTTACCCACAATGAGCAGTTCTTC
TRBD2 | NA | TRBJ2-7 | TRBV7-6 | CASSSGAGGGWEQYF | TGTGCCAGCAGCTCCGGAGCGGGAGGGGGCTGGGAGCAGTACTTC
NA | NA | TRBJ2-5 | TRBV9 | CASSDRTATQQETQYF | TGTGCCAGCAGCGATAGGACAGCGACGCAACAAGAGACCCAGTACTTC
NA | NA | TRBJ2-1 | TRBV11-1 | CASSLLRAEQFF | TGTGCCAGCAGCTTATTAAGAGCGGAGCAGTTCTTC
TRBD1 | NA | TRBJ2-7 | TRBV6-2/TRBV6-3 | CASSSGQGLYEQYF | TGTGCCAGCAGTTCGGGACAGGGGCTCTACGAGCAGTACTTC
NA | NA | TRBJ2-1 | TRBV3-1/TRBV3-2 | CASSLRDNSYNEQFF | TGTGCCAGCAGCCTCAGGGACAACTCCTACAATGAGCAGTTCTTC
NA | NA | TRBJ1-1 | TRBV2 | CASSDRRGMRAFF | TGTGCCAGCAGTGATCGGCGGGGCATGAGGGCTTTCTTT
TRBD1 | NA | TRBJ1-5 | TRBV9 | CASSVQGALNQPQHF | TGTGCCAGCAGCGTCCAGGGGGCTTTGAATCAGCCCCAGCATTTT
TRBD2 | once | TRBJ2-7 | TRBV27 | CASSLSSGSDRAYEQYF | TGTGCCAGCAGTTTATCTAGCGGGAGTGACAGGGCCTACGAGCAGTACTTC
TRBD1 | NA | TRBJ2-3 | TRBV10-3 | CAASGQPTDTQYF | TGTGCCGCCTCGGGACAGCCCACAGATACGCAGTATTTT
TRBD1 | NA | TRBJ2-2 | TRBV6-5 | CASGTGGNTGELFF | TGTGCCAGCGGGACAGGGGGAAACACCGGGGAGCTGTTTTTT
NA | many | TRBJ1-2 | TRBV3-1/TRBV3-2 | CASRTSNYGYTF | TGTGCCAGCAGGACTTCAAACTATGGCTACACCTTC
TRBD2 | NA | TRBJ2-1 | TRBV6-5 | CASRTSGSGHEQFF | TGTGCCAGCAGAACTAGCGGGAGTGGGCATGAGCAGTTCTTC
TRBD1 | NA | TRBJ2-5 | TRBV28 | CASSPRLRQGRETQYF | TGTGCCAGCAGTCCTCGCCTCCGACAGGGCAGGGAGACCCAGTACTTC
TRBD1 | NA | TRBJ1-2 | TRBV5-6 | CASSWGQGTDGYTF | TGTGCCAGCAGCTGGGGACAGGGGACTGATGGCTACACCTTC